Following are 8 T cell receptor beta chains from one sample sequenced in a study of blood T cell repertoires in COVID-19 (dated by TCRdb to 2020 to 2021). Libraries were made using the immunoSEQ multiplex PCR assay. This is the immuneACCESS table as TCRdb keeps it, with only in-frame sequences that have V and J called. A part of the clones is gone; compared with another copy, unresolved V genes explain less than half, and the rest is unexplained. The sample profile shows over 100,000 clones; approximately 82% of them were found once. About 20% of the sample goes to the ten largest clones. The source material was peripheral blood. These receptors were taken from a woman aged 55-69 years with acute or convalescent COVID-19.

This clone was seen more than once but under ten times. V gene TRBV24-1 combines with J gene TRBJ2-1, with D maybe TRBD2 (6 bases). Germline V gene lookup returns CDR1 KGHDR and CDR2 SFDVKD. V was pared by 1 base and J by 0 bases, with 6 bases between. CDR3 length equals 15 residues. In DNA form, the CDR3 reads TGTGCCACCAGTGATTTCGGGAGCTCCTACAATGAGCAGTTCTTC. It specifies CATSDFGSSYNEQFF.

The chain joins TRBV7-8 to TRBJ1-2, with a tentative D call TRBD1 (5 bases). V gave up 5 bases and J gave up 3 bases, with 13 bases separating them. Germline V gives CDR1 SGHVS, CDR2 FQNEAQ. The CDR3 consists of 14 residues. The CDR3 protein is CASSMTDRDYGYTF. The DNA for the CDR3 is TGTGCCAGCAGCATGACAGATAGGGACTATGGCTACACCTTC.

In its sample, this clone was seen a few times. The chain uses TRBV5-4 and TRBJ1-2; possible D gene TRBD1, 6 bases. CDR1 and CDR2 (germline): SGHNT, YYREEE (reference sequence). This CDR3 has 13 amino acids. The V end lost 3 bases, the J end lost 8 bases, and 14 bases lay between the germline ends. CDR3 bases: TGTGCCAGCAGCTCGGCAGGGGATAAGGGCTACACCTTC. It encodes CASSSAGDKGYTF.

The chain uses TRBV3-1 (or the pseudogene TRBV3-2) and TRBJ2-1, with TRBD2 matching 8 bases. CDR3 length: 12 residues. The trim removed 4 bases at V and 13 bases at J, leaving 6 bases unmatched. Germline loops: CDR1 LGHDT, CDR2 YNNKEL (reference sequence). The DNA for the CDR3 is TGTGCCAGCAGCCCAGCAGGGACTAGACAGTTCTTC. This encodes CASSPAGTRQFF.

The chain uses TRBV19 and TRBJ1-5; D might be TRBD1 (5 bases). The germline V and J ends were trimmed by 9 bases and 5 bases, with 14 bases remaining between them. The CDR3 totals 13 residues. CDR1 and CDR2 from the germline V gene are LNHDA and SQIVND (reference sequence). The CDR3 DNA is TGTGCCAGCGGTCTAGGGGAGGATCAGCCCCAGCATTTT. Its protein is CASGLGEDQPQHF. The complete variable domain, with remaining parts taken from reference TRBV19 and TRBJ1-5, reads DGGITQSPKYLFRKEGQNVTLSCEQNLNHDAMYWYRQDPGQGLRLIYYSQIVNDFQKGDIAEGYSVSREKKESFPLTVTSAQKNPTAFYLCASGLGEDQPQHFGDGTRLSIL.

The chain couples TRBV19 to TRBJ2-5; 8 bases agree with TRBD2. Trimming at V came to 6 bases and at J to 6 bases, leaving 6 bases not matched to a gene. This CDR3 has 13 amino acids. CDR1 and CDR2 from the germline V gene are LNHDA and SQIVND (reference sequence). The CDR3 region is CASSTSGRKTQYF. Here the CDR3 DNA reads TGTGCCAGTAGCACCAGCGGGAGAAAGACCCAGTACTTC.

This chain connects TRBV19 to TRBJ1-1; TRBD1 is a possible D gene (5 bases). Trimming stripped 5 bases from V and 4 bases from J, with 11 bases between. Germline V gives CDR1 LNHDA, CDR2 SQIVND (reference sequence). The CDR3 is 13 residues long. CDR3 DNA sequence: TGTGCCAGTAGTCCACAGGTGAGCACTGAAGCTTTCTTT. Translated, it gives CASSPQVSTEAFF.

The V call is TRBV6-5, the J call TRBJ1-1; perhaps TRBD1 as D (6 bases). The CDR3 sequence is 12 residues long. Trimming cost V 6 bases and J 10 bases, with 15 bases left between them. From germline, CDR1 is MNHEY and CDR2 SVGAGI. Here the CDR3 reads CASRKQGRGAFF. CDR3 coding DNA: TGTGCCAGCAGAAAGCAGGGGAGGGGAGCTTTCTTT.